A selection of T cell receptor beta chains follows, all from one sample in a study of T cell responses to AZD1222 COVID-19 vaccine. Data came from immunoSEQ multiplex PCR; TCRdb stores just in-frame clones and leaves some out. The data contain more than 75,000 clones, 80% to 90% of them singletons. Sample: peripheral blood, taken on day 0 of AZD1222 vaccination. The origin of the receptors is an adult in good health. Each CDR3 is given with its conserved first and last residue. Each record gives: CDR3 length, V gene, D gene, CDR3 protein. D genes are given only for firm matches.

17 | TRBV9 | . | CASSVEGAAARRDEQFF
17 | TRBV11-2 | TRBD1 | CASSPQTATGMVYGYTF
13 | TRBV3-1/TRBV3-2 | . | CASSQGRGTEAFF
17 | TRBV21-1 | . | CASTPNWAPCRNSPLHF
16 | TRBV24-1 | TRBD2 | CATSDWTSGGADTQYF
15 | TRBV19 | TRBD1 | CASSRKGQGAFEAFF
13 | TRBV28 | . | CASSFRGVGGYTF
15 | TRBV15 | . | CATSPTGTTSQPQHF
13 | TRBV12-3/TRBV12-4 | . | CASSLLGDTEAFF
14 | TRBV3-1/TRBV3-2 | . | CASSQRGSNQPQHF
13 | TRBV29-1 | . | CSVQGPGANVLTF
13 | TRBV27 | . | CASSLGTVEKLFF
15 | TRBV5-1 | TRBD1 | CASSLGTGESYGYTF
13 | TRBV11-2 | . | CASSLGTAYEQYF
14 | TRBV5-1 | . | CASSLWGPSYEQYF
14 | TRBV7-2 | . | CASMDRRVMNEQYF
15 | TRBV3-1/TRBV3-2 | TRBD1 | CASSQAGTGVSPLHF
16 | TRBV5-5 | TRBD1 | CASSPRTGANTGELFF
15 | TRBV5-1 | . | CASSLEGAPTYEQYF
16 | TRBV15 | TRBD2 | CATSRELAGAVGELFF
14 | TRBV5-1 | . | CASSLVLGSSPLHF